Each of the 10 T cell receptor beta chains below was sequenced from the same sample in a study of regulatory T cells in long-lasting Graves disease. Arm-PCR of CDR3 regions with iRepertoire HTBI primers generated TCR beta libraries. TCRdb redid the calling of the multiplex PCR reads with MiXCR, one entry per CDR3 protein. The data hold roughly 440,000 distinct CDR3 sequences, with about 16% observed a single time. Regarding time point: newly diagnosed GD, antithyroid drugs for less than 3 months. PBMC-extracted RNA yielded the TCR library. The same sample was also used in a study of T cells in Graves' hyperthyroidism and ophthalmopathy.

The sequencing here drew on peripheral blood mononuclear cells (PBMCs), taken at new diagnosis, from a patient treated with antithyroid drugs. These receptors originate from a woman under 30 with Graves disease.

The V and J genes are TRBV10-3 and TRBJ1-1, with a weak D call TRBD1 (5 bases). Germline CDR1 reads ENHRY; CDR2 reads SYGVKD. V was trimmed by 6 bases and J by 6 bases, leaving 14 bases between them. The CDR3 is made up of 13 amino acids. The CDR3 nucleotides read TGTGCCATCAGGGACACCGAGGTGGCTGAAGCTTTCTTT. Its protein product is CAIRDTEVAEAFF.

The table lists this clonotype with a few counts. The chain links TRBV18 to TRBJ2-1; TRBD1 is a possible D gene (7 bases). Germline V lookup: CDR1 KGHSH, CDR2 LQKENI. The CDR3 covers 15 residues. Trimming took off 5 bases at V and 2 bases at J, with 13 bases between the two ends. CDR3 loop: CASSSQGGPYNEQFF. CDR3 bases: TGTGCCAGCTCATCCCAGGGGGGACCCTACAATGAGCAGTTCTTC. Variable domain in full (rest from reference TRBV18 and TRBJ2-1): NAGVMQNPRHLVRRRGQEARLRCSPMKGHSHVYWYRQLPEEGLKFMVYLQKENIIDESGMPKERFSAEFPKEGPSILRIQQVVRGDSAAYFCASSSQGGPYNEQFFGPGTRLTVL.

This clonotype was seen repeatedly, ten times or more. V gene TRBV27 combines with J gene TRBJ1-1; 7 bases agree with TRBD1. CDR3 size: 13 residues. Losses at the gene ends were 10 bases for V and 6 bases for J; bases not matched to a gene: 11. Per the germline V gene, CDR1 is MNHEY and CDR2 is SMNVEV (reference sequence). The CDR3 region has the DNA TGTGCCACCAAGGACAGGTTAGCGGCTGAAGCTTTCTTT. Translation: CATKDRLAAEAFF.

The CDR3 DNA reads as TGTGCCACCAGTGTTTCCGCTAGCGGACTATTCAATGAGCAGTTCTTC. Encoded protein: CATSVSASGLFNEQFF. The J gene is TRBJ2-1, the V gene TRBV24-1; 7 nucleotides agree with TRBD2. The CDR3 sequence is 16 residues long. The V and J ends lost 5 bases and 6 bases, in that order; junction bases with no gene match: 12. Per germline, CDR1 KGHDR and CDR2 SFDVKD.

This clonotype was observed a handful of times. The chain links TRBV6-2 or TRBV6-3 to TRBJ2-1; D is ambiguous. There are 18 residues in the CDR3. With 2 bases removed from V and 0 bases from J, the gap between germline ends came to 17 bases. Per the germline V gene, CDR1 is MNHEY and CDR2 is SVGEGT. The DNA of the CDR3 is TGTGCCAGCAGTTACCTTATCCCCACTCATCCCTCCTACAATGAGCAGTTCTTC. Protein sequence: CASSYLIPTHPSYNEQFF.

This clonotype was observed a few times. The chain recombines TRBV6-1 with TRBJ1-4; 11 bases fit TRBD1. The V segment lost 6 bases and the J segment 7 bases; nucleotides outside the gene matches: 7. The germline V gene encodes CDR1 MNHNS and CDR2 SASEGT. The CDR3 is 15 amino acids. Here the CDR3 DNA reads TGTGCCAGCAGGAGCCTTGGGACAGGGGGTGAAAAACTGTTTTTT. Amino acids: CASRSLGTGGEKLFF.

This clonotype was counted ten times or more. The rearrangement uses TRBV20-1 and TRBJ2-5; 11 positions match TRBD2. J gave up 5 bases and V 5 bases, and 16 bases lay outside the gene matches. Germline CDR1 is DFQATT and CDR2 is SNEGSKA (reference sequence). This CDR3 has 17 amino acids. The CDR3 DNA is TGCAGTGCTCCTGACCTTAGCGGGAGGGCCAGGCGGGAGACCCAGTACTTC. Its protein product is CSAPDLSGRARRETQYF.

V gene TRBV5-1 combines with J gene TRBJ2-1, with D perhaps being TRBD1 or TRBD2 (5 bases each). The CDR3 has 20 amino acids. V was clipped by 3 bases and J by 4 bases, with 29 bases between them. Germline V CDR1 and CDR2: SGHRS, YFSETQ. CDR3 sequence: CASSSQTAGVSGTIYNEQFF. The CDR3 DNA reads as TGCGCCAGCAGCTCCCAGACCGCCGGGGTTTCCGGGACCATATACAATGAGCAGTTCTTC.

This clonotype was observed many times. This chain joins TRBV28 and TRBJ2-3; 8 positions match TRBD2. The V segment lost 6 bases and the J segment 1 base; nucleotides outside the gene matches: 3. Germline assignment: CDR1 MDHEN and CDR2 SYDVKM. The CDR3 covers 14 residues. The CDR3 reads CASRWRGGTDTQYF. For the CDR3, the DNA is TGTGCCAGCAGGTGGCGGGGGGGCACAGATACGCAGTATTTT. Combining the CDR3 with reference TRBV28 and TRBJ2-3 gives the whole variable domain DVKVTQSSRYLVKRTGEKVFLECVQDMDHENMFWYRQDPGLGLRLIYFSYDVKMKEKGDIPEGYSVSREKKERFSLILESASTNQTSMYLCASRWRGGTDTQYFGPGTRLTVL.

This clonotype was detected ten times or more. This chain's CDR3 is CAWSVYSVSGNTIYF. CDR3 nucleotides: TGTGCCTGGAGTGTATATTCGGTTTCTGGAAACACCATATATTTT. The V gene is TRBV30, the J gene TRBJ1-3, with D hard to call. V lost 0 bases and J lost 1, with 10 bases in between. This CDR3 has 15 residues. Germline V gene data show CDR1 as GTSNPN and CDR2 as SVGIG (reference sequence).